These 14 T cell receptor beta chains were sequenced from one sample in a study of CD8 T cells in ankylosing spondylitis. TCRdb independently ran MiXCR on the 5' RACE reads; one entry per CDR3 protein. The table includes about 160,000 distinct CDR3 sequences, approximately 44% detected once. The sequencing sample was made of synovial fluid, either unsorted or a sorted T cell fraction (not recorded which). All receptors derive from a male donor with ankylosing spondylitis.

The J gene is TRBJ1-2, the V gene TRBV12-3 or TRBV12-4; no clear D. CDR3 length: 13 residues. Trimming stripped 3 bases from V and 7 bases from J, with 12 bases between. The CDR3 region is CASSFGGSSGYTF. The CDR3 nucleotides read TGTGCCAGCAGTTTCGGAGGGAGTAGTGGCTACACCTTC.

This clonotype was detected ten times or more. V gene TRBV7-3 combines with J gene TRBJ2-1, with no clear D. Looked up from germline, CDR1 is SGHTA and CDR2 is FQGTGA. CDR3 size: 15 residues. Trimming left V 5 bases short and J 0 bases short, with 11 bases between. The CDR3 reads CASSPLGNSYNEQFF. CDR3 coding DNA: TGTGCCAGCAGCCCCCTGGGAAACTCCTACAATGAGCAGTTCTTC.

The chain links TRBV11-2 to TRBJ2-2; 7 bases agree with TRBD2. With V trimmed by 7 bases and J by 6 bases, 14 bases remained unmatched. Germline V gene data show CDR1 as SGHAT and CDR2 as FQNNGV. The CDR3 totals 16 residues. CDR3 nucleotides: TGTGCCAGCATCCTTAGACCGGGAGGCCCCGCCGGGGAGCTGTTTTTT. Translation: CASILRPGGPAGELFF.

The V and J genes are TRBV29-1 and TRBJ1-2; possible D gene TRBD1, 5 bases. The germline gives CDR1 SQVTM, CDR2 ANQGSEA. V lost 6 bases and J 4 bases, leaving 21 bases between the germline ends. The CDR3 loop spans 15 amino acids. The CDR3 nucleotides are TGCAGCGTACTCCTTATAGACAGCGCGGGCTATGGCTACACCTTC. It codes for CSVLLIDSAGYGYTF. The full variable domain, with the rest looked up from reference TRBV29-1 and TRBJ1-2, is SAVISQKPSRDICQRGTSLTIQCQVDSQVTMMFWYRQQPGQSLTLIATANQGSEATYESGFVIDKFPISRPNLTFSTLTVSNMSPEDSSIYLCSVLLIDSAGYGYTFGSGTRLTVV.

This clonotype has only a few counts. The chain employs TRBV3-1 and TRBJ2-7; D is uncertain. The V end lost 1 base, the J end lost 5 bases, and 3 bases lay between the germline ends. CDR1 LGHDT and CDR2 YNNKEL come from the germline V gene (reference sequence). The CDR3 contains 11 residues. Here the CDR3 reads CASSQVHEQYF. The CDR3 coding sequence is TGTGCCAGCAGCCAAGTACACGAGCAGTACTTC.

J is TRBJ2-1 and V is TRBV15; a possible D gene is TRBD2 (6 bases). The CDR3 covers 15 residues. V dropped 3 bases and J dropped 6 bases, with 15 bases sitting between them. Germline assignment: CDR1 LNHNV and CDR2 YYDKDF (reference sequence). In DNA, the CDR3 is TGTGCCACCAGCAGGTGGAGGGAAGGGGCCAATGAGCAGTTCTTC. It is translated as CATSRWREGANEQFF.

CDR3 in amino acids: CASSQVRAINEKLFF. The CDR3 DNA reads TGTGCCAGCAGCCAAGTTCGGGCGATTAATGAAAAACTGTTTTTT. This chain uses TRBV4-2 with TRBJ1-4; D unclear. V shed 1 base and J shed 4 bases, with 10 bases lying between them. Germline V gene data show CDR1 as LGHNA and CDR2 as YNFKEQ. The CDR3 runs 15 residues.

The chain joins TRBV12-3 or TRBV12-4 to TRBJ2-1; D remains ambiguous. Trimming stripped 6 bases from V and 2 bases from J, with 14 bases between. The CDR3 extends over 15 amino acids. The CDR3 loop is CASSPFWLAYNEQFF. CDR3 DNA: TGTGCCAGCAGCCCTTTCTGGCTTGCCTACAATGAGCAGTTCTTC.

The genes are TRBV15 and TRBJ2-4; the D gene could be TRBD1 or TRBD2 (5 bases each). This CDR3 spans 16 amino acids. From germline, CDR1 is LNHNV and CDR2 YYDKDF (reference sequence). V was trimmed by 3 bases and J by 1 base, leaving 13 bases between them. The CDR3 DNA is TGTGCCACCAGCAGGGTGAGGGGTTTCGCCAAAAACATTCAGTACTTC. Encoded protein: CATSRVRGFAKNIQYF.

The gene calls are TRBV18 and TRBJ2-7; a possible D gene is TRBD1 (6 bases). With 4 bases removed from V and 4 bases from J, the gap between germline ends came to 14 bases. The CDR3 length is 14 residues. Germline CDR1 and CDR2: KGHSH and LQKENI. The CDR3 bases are TGTGCCAGCTCACAATCCAGGGGCGGATACGAGCAGTACTTC. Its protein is CASSQSRGGYEQYF. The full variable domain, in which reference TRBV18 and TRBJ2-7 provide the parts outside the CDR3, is NAGVMQNPRHLVRRRGQEARLRCSPMKGHSHVYWYRQLPEEGLKFMVYLQKENIIDESGMPKERFSAEFPKEGPSILRIQQVVRGDSAAYFCASSQSRGGYEQYFGPGTRLTVT.

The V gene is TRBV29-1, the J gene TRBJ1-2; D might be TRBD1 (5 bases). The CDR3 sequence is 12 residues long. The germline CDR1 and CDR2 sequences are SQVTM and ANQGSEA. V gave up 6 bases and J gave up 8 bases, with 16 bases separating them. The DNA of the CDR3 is TGCAGCGTGGGGGAGGGAAAAGGGGGCTACACCTTC. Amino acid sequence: CSVGEGKGGYTF.

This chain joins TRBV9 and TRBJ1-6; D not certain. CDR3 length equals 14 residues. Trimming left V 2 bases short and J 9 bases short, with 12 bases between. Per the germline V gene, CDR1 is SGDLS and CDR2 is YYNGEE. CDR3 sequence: CASSVAAEGSPLHF. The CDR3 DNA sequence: TGTGCCAGCAGCGTCGCAGCAGAGGGTTCACCCCTCCACTTT.

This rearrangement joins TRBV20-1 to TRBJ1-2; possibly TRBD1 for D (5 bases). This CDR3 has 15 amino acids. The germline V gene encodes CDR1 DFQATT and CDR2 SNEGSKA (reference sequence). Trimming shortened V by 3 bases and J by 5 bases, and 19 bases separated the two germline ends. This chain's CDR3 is CSARERDGALYGYTF. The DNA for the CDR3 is TGCAGTGCTAGGGAAAGGGACGGGGCTTTATATGGCTACACCTTC.

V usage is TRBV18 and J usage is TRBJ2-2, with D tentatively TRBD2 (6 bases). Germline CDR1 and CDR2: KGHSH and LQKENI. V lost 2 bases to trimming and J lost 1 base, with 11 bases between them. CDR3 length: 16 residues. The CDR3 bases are TGTGCCAGCTCACCAATTTCGGGGGTGAACACCGGGGAGCTGTTTTTT. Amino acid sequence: CASSPISGVNTGELFF.